The 13 T cell receptor beta chains listed next were all sequenced from one sample in a study of T cell responses to AZD1222 COVID-19 vaccine. Using immunoSEQ multiplex PCR, the repertoire was profiled, and TCRdb retains in-frame clones only, with some absent. The sample shows under 150,000 clones, 90% of them seen only once. The sequenced sample was peripheral blood, obtained 28 days after the second AZD1222 dose. These receptors originate from an adult who received the AZD1222 COVID-19 vaccine.

This chain joins TRBV7-2 and TRBJ2-1, with TRBD2 matching 12 bases. From germline, CDR1 is SGHTA and CDR2 FQGNSA. The CDR3 consists of 15 residues. The V and J ends lost 1 base and 8 bases, in that order; junction bases with no gene match: 3. DNA for the CDR3: TGTGCCAGCAGCTTAGAAGCTAGCGGGAGGGATGAGCAGTTCTTC. Its protein is CASSLEASGRDEQFF.

This chain connects TRBV3-1 (or the pseudogene TRBV3-2) to TRBJ2-3; 10 bases fit TRBD1. From germline, CDR1 is LGHDT and CDR2 YNNKEL (reference sequence). This CDR3 is 16 amino acids long. J gave up 1 base and V 8 bases, and 9 bases lay outside the gene matches. The CDR3: CASSSTGGGGTDTQYF. The CDR3 nucleotides are TGTGCCAGCTCATCGACAGGGGGCGGGGGCACAGATACGCAGTATTTT.

The chain couples TRBV12-3 or TRBV12-4 to TRBJ1-3; D gene unclear. This CDR3 is built from 13 residues. V lost 7 bases and J lost 2, with 9 bases in between. The CDR3 loop reads CASTSGPGNTIYF. The CDR3 DNA reads as TGTGCCAGCACATCAGGACCTGGAAACACCATATATTTT.

V is TRBV19 and J is TRBJ2-5; D perhaps matches TRBD2 (6 bases). The ends were cut back, 3 bases at V and 3 bases at J, with 14 bases in the middle. The CDR3 loop spans 15 amino acids. The germline gives CDR1 LNHDA, CDR2 SQIVND (reference sequence). The CDR3 coding sequence is TGTGCCAGTAGTATCAACGGGGGTGGCAAAGAGACCCAGTACTTC. Its protein product is CASSINGGGKETQYF.

This clone appeared a single time. CDR3 DNA: TGTGCCAGTAGTCCACGAGGAGACACTGAAGCTTTCTTT. Its protein product is CASSPRGDTEAFF. The rearrangement links TRBV19 to TRBJ1-1; D not resolved. This CDR3 spans 13 amino acids. Trimming left V 5 bases short and J 3 bases short, with 10 bases between. In germline, CDR1 is LNHDA, CDR2 SQIVND (reference sequence).

In DNA form, the CDR3 reads TGTGCCAGCAGTACGCAGGGGAGCTCCTATAATTCACCCCTCCACTTT. Amino acids: CASSTQGSSYNSPLHF. The V gene is TRBV28, the J gene TRBJ1-6; D might be TRBD1 (6 bases). This CDR3 is built from 16 residues. Trimming shortened V by 5 bases and J by 0 bases, and 11 bases separated the two germline ends. CDR1 and CDR2 (germline): MDHEN, SYDVKM.

V gene TRBV20-1 combines with J gene TRBJ2-2, with a tentative D call TRBD1 (6 bases). The CDR3 runs 14 residues. Trimming shortened V by 3 bases and J by 6 bases, and 14 bases separated the two germline ends. Germline V gives CDR1 DFQATT, CDR2 SNEGSKA (reference sequence). The CDR3: CSASGGAGAGELFF. The CDR3 nucleotides read TGCAGTGCTAGTGGGGGCGCGGGCGCCGGGGAGCTGTTTTTT.

Only a few counts were recorded for this clone. For the CDR3, the DNA is TGTGCCAGCAGCGTAGCCGGGACAGTTCGAGAGACCCAGTACTTC. Encoded protein: CASSVAGTVRETQYF. This chain uses TRBV9 with TRBJ2-5, with TRBD1 matching 7 bases. CDR3 length: 15 amino acids. From germline, CDR1 is SGDLS and CDR2 YYNGEE. V lost 0 bases and J lost 4; bases outside the gene matches: 6.

The chain carries TRBV7-2 and TRBJ2-2; D uncertain. The CDR3 is 14 residues long. Germline CDR1 reads SGHTA; CDR2 reads FQGNSA. V was shortened by 4 bases and J by 4 bases, with 10 bases between the two germline ends. The CDR3 DNA sequence: TGTGCCAGCAGCTCTTACTTCCCCACCGGGGAGCTGTTTTTT. Protein: CASSSYFPTGELFF. The full variable domain, completed using reference TRBV7-2 and TRBJ2-2, is GAGVSQSPSNKVTEKGKDVELRCDPISGHTALYWYRQSLGQGLEFLIYFQGNSAPDKSGLPSDRFSAERTGGSVSTLTIQRTQQEDSAVYLCASSSYFPTGELFFGEGSRLTVL.

J is TRBJ1-2 and V is TRBV7-8; maybe TRBD1 (5 bases). The CDR3 extends over 15 amino acids. Trimming removed 0 bases from V and 5 bases from J, with 13 bases in between. CDR1 and CDR2 from the germline V gene are SGHVS and FQNEAQ. The CDR3 bases are TGTGCCAGCAGCTTAGCTGGGGGGTTTGGTTATGGCTACACCTTC. Its translation: CASSLAGGFGYGYTF.

The chain carries TRBV5-4 and TRBJ2-5, with D maybe TRBD1 (6 bases). V gave up 3 bases and J gave up 2 bases, with 11 bases separating them. The CDR3 is made up of 14 amino acids. In germline, CDR1 is SGHNT, CDR2 YYREEE (reference sequence). Written as DNA, the CDR3 is TGTGCCAGCAGCTCCGGGACATTGCAAGAGACCCAGTACTTC. This encodes CASSSGTLQETQYF.

The chain couples TRBV19 to TRBJ2-5; D perhaps matches TRBD1 (6 bases). Looked up from germline, CDR1 is LNHDA and CDR2 is SQIVND (reference sequence). The CDR3 has 14 amino acids. Trimming cost V 3 bases and J 2 bases, with 10 bases left between them. The DNA of the CDR3 is TGTGCCAGTAGTATGCTCACAGGGCAAGAGACCCAGTACTTC. Translating it yields CASSMLTGQETQYF.

The table lists this clone with a count of one. The V call is TRBV30, the J call TRBJ1-6; D not resolved. The V and J ends lost 5 bases and 7 bases respectively, with 9 bases between them. The germline V gene has CDR1 GTSNPN and CDR2 SVGIG (reference sequence). The CDR3 consists of 12 residues. CDR3 nucleotides: TGTGCCTGGGGTGCGTTGAATTCACCCCTCCACTTT. Translated: CAWGALNSPLHF.